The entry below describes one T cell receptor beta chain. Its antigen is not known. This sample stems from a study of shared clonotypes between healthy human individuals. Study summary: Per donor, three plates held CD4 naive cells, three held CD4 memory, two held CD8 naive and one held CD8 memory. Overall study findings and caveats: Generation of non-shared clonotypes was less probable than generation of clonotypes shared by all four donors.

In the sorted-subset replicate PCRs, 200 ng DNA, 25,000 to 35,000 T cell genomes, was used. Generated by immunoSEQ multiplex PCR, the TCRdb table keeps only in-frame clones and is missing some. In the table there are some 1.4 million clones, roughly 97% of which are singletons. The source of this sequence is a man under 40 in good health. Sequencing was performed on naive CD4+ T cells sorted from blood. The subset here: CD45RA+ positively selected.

DNA of the CDR3: TGTGCCAGCAGTTATAGACATCCACAAGAGACCCAGTACTTC. Protein product: CASSYRHPQETQYF. The V gene is TRBV6-6, the J gene TRBJ2-5, with D unresolved. Germline V gene data show CDR1 as MNHNY and CDR2 as SVGAGI (reference sequence). CDR3 length: 14 amino acids. Trimming left V 3 bases short and J 2 bases short, with 10 bases between.